The entry below describes one T cell receptor (beta chain). Its target is not known. Described time point: pre-sensitization, week 0. Treatment specified: therapeutic diphenylcyclopropenone sensitization with weekly scalp DPC. At every patch-test visit, blood was drawn before the patch test was applied. Germline CDR1 reads SQVTM; CDR2 reads ANQGSEA. Trimming left V 2 bases short and J 13 bases short, with 11 bases between. The CDR3 runs to 11 residues. TCRdb used MiXCR to reprocess the RACE reads, holding one entry per CDR3 protein. The sample carries around 120,000 distinct CDR3 sequences, about 13% recorded once. This sample stems from a study of human T cells and chemical hapten exposure. Study conclusions and caveats: Patch test score tracked positively with PT1 expanded TCR counts.

V gene TRBV29-1 combines with J gene TRBJ1-4; D is perhaps TRBD1 (5 bases). Sequenced here: whole blood, sampled in connection with sensitization to the hapten diphenylcyclopropenone (DPC). This receptor was taken from a young woman with alopecia areata. Some clones in this sample may be carry-over from other donors' samples. Written as DNA, the CDR3 is TGCAGCGTTGAATCCCGGCAGGGACTGTTTTTT. Residues: CSVESRQGLFF.